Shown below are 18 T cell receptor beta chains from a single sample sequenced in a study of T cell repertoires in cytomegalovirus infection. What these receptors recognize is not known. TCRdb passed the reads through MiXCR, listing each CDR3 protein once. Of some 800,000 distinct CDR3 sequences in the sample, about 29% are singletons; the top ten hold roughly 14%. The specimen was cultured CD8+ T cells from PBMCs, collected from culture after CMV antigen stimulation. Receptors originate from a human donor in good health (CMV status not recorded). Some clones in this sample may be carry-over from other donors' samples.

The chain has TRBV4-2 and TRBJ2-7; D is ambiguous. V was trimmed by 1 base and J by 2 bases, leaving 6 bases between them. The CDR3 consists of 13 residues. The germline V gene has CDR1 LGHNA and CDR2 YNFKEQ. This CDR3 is CASSQGIAYEQYV. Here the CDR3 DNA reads TGTGCCAGCAGCCAAGGTATAGCCTACGAGCAGTACGTC.

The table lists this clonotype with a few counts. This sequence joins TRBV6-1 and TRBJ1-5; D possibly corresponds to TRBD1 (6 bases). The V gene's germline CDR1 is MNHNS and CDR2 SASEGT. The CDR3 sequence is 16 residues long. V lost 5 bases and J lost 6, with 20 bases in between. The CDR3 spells CASSYTGGGPSQPQHF. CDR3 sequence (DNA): TGTGCCAGCAGTTATACGGGGGGGGGGCCGAGTCAGCCCCAGCATTTT.

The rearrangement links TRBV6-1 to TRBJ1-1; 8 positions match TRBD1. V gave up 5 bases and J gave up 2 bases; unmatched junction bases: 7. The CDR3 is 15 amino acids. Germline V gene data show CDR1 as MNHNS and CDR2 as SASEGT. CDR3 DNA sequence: TGTGCCAGCAGTCCGACAGGGGATGGTAACACTGAAGCTTTCTTT. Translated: CASSPTGDGNTEAFF.

CDR3 sequence reads: CASSLSGQYSGNTIYF. As DNA, the CDR3 is TGTGCCAGCAGTTTATCCGGCCAATACTCTGGAAACACCATATATTTT. The chain couples TRBV12-3 or TRBV12-4 to TRBJ1-3; no definite D call. Trimming removed 2 bases from V and 0 bases from J, with 11 bases in between. CDR3 length: 16 residues.

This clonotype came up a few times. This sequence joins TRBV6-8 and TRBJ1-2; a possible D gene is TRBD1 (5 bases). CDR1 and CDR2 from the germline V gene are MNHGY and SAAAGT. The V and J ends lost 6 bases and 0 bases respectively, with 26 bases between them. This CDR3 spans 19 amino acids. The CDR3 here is CASSTLGDRLPLPNYGYTF. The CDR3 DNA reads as TGTGCCAGCAGCACTTTAGGGGACCGCCTGCCCCTTCCTAACTATGGCTACACCTTC.

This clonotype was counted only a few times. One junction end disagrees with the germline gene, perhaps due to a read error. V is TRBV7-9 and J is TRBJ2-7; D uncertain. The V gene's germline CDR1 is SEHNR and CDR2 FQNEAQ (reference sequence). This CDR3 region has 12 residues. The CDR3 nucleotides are TGTGCCAGCAGCTTCGACGAGGAAATGTTTTGCTTC. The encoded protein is CASSFDEEMFCF.

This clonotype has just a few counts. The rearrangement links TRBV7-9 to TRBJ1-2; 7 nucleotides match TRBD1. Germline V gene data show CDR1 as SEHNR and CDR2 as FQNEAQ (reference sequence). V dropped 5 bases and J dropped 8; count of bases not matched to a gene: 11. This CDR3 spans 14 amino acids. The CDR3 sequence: CASSTQQGMRGYTF. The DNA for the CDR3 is TGTGCCAGCAGCACTCAACAGGGGATGAGGGGCTACACCTTC. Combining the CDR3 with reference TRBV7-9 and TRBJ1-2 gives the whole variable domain DTGVSQNPRHKITKRGQNVTFRCDPISEHNRLYWYRQTLGQGPEFLTYFQNEAQLEKSRLLSDRFSAERPKGSFSTLEIQRTEQGDSAMYLCASSTQQGMRGYTFGSGTRLTVV.

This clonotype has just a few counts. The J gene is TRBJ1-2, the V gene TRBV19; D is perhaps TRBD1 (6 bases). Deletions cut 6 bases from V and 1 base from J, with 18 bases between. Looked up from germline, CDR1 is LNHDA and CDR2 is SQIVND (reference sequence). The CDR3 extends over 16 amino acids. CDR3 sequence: CASRSQGATDNYGYTF. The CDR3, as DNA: TGTGCCAGTAGATCACAGGGCGCCACTGATAACTATGGCTACACCTTC.

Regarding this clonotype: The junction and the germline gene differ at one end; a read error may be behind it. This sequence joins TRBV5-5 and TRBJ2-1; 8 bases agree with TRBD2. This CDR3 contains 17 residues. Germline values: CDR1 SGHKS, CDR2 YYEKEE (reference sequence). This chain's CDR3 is CASSLEELAVSYNERFF. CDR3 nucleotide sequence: TGTGCCAGCAGCTTGGAAGAACTAGCGGTTTCTTACAATGAGCGGTTCTTC.

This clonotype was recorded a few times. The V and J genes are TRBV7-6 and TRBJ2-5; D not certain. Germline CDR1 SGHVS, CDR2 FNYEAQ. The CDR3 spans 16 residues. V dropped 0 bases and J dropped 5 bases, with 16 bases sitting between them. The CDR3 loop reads CASSLAVPISLETQYF. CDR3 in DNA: TGTGCCAGCAGCTTAGCGGTCCCAATTAGTCTGGAGACCCAGTACTTC. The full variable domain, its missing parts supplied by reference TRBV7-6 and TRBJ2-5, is GAGVSQSPRYKVTKRGQDVALRCDPISGHVSLYWYRQALGQGPEFLTYFNYEAQQDKSGLPNDRFSAERPEGSISTLTIQRTEQRDSAMYRCASSLAVPISLETQYFGPGTRLLVL.

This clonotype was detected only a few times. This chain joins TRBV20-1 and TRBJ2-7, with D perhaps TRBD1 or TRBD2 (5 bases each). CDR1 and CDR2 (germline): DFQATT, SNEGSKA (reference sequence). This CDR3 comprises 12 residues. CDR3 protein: CSPRGPSYEQYF. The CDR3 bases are TGCAGCCCACGGGGACCCTCCTACGAGCAGTACTTC.

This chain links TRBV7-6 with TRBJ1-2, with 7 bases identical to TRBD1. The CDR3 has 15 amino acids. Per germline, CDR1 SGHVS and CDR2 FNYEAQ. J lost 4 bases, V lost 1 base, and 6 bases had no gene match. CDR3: CASSLVVRGFYGYTF. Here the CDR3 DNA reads TGTGCCAGCAGCTTAGTCGTCAGGGGGTTCTATGGCTACACCTTC.

Here the CDR3 reads CASSQWDTPYEQYV. The CDR3 DNA reads as TGTGCCAGCAGCCAGTGGGACACCCCCTACGAGCAGTACGTC. This chain links TRBV14 with TRBJ2-7; possibly TRBD1 for D (6 bases). Germline CDR1 SGHDN, CDR2 FVKESK. CDR3 size: 14 residues. The germline V and J ends were trimmed by 3 bases and 2 bases, with 11 bases remaining between them.

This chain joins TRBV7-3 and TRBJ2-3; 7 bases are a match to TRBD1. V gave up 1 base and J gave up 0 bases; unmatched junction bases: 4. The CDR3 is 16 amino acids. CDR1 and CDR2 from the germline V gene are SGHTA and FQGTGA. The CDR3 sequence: CASSLRADRSTDTQYF. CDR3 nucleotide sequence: TGTGCCAGCAGCTTAAGGGCGGACAGGAGCACAGATACGCAGTATTTT.

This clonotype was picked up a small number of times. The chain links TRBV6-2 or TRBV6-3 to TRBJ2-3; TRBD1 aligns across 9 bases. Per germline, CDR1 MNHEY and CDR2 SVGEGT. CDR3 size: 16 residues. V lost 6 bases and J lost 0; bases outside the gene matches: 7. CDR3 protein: CASRERDRASTDTQYF. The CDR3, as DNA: TGTGCCAGCAGAGAGAGGGACAGGGCTAGCACAGATACGCAGTATTTT.

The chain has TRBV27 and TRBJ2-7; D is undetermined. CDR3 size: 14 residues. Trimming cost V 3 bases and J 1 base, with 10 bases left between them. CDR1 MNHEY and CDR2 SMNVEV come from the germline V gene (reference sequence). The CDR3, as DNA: TGTGCCAGCAGTTTGTCATCCCGATCCTACGAGCAGTACTTC. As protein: CASSLSSRSYEQYF.

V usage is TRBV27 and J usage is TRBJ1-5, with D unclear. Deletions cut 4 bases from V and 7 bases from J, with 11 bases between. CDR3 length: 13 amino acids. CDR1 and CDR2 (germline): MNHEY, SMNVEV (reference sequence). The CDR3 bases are TGTGCCAGCAGTTCCCTCCCGGGGCAGCCCCAGCATTTT. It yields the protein CASSSLPGQPQHF.

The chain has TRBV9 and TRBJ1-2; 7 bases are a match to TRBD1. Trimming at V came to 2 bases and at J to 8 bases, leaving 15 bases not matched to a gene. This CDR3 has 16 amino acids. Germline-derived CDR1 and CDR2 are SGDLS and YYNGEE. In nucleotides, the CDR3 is TGTGCCAGCAGCGTTAATAGCAAACAGGGGCGTAGGGGCTACACCTTC. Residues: CASSVNSKQGRRGYTF.